This passage covers 16 T cell receptor beta chains from one sample sequenced in a study of blood T cell repertoires in COVID-19. The repertoire was sequenced with immunoSEQ multiplex PCR; TCRdb's copy has only in-frame clones and lacks some. The sample records roughly 170,000 clones, 79% being singletons. Specimen: peripheral blood. These receptors were collected from a woman aged 60-70 years with COVID-19, enrolled during active disease.

The chain joins TRBV12-5 to TRBJ1-3, with D possibly being TRBD1 (5 bases). V lost 1 base and J lost 0, with 7 bases in between. The germline gives CDR1 LGHNT, CDR2 FRNRAP. This CDR3 spans 15 amino acids. CDR3 in DNA: TGTGCTAGTGGTTTGGCAGGGCCCTCTGGAAACACCATATATTTT. Its protein product is CASGLAGPSGNTIYF.

The V gene is TRBV19, the J gene TRBJ1-4, with unresolved D. Germline V CDR1 and CDR2: LNHDA, SQIVND (reference sequence). This CDR3 region has 16 residues. Deletions cut 6 bases from V and 0 bases from J, with 14 bases between. CDR3 DNA: TGTGCCAGTAGGCCCCAACAGATTGCAACTAATGAAAAACTGTTTTTT. Protein: CASRPQQIATNEKLFF.

The CDR3 DNA is TGTGCCAGCAGTGACCAGGTTAGCTACGAGCAGTACTTC. Translated: CASSDQVSYEQYF. The chain links TRBV2 to TRBJ2-7; no firm D call. Trimming stripped 3 bases from V and 3 bases from J, with 9 bases between. The CDR3 length is 13 residues. In germline, CDR1 is SNHLY, CDR2 FYNNEI.

The chain links TRBV6-5 to TRBJ1-2; D unclear. V dropped 3 bases and J dropped 1 base, with 9 bases sitting between them. CDR3 length equals 14 residues. Germline V lookup: CDR1 MNHEY, CDR2 SVGAGI. The CDR3 region is CASSYARNNYGYTF. DNA for the CDR3: TGTGCCAGCAGTTATGCGCGGAATAACTATGGCTACACCTTC.

The chain carries TRBV28 and TRBJ1-1; D might be TRBD1 (5 bases). V was pared by 6 bases and J by 3 bases, with 11 bases between. CDR1 MDHEN and CDR2 SYDVKM come from the germline V gene. The CDR3 extends over 13 amino acids. CDR3 amino acids: CASRLDSYTEAFF. The CDR3 DNA reads as TGTGCCAGCAGACTTGACAGTTACACTGAAGCTTTCTTT.

Here the CDR3 DNA reads TGTGCCAGCAGCGCGGACAGGGGACCCAATTCACCCCTCCACTTT. Its protein is CASSADRGPNSPLHF. The chain carries TRBV7-3 and TRBJ1-6; 9 bases agree with TRBD1. Germline assignment: CDR1 SGHTA and CDR2 FQGTGA. With 5 bases clipped from V and 7 bases from J, the junction kept 6 bases outside the gene matches. The CDR3 extends over 15 amino acids. Using reference TRBV7-3 and TRBJ1-6 for the parts outside the CDR3, the full variable domain is GAGVSQTPSNKVTEKGKYVELRCDPISGHTALYWYRQSLGQGPEFLIYFQGTGAADDSGLPNDRFFAVRPEGSVSTLKIQRTERGDSAVYLCASSADRGPNSPLHFGNGTRLTVT.

The sample holds a few counts of this clone. The rearrangement links TRBV6-1 to TRBJ2-7, with 10 bases fitting TRBD2. J gave up 4 bases and V 0 bases, and 6 bases lay outside the gene matches. This CDR3 is built from 16 residues. Germline V lookup: CDR1 MNHNS, CDR2 SASEGT. CDR3 DNA sequence: TGTGCCAGCAGTGAAGCGGGAGTAGCGGGGGGTTACGAGCAGTACGTC. Translation gives CASSEAGVAGGYEQYV.

This clone has more than one count but fewer than ten. The chain carries TRBV29-1 and TRBJ2-5; TRBD1 might be the D (6 bases). Trimming took off 7 bases at V and 3 bases at J, with 15 bases between the two ends. Germline V gene lookup returns CDR1 SQVTM and CDR2 ANQGSEA. The CDR3 loop spans 13 amino acids. The CDR3 sequence is CSAIKGQKETQYF. Written as DNA, the CDR3 is TGCAGCGCGATTAAAGGACAGAAAGAGACCCAGTACTTC.

The chain combines TRBV5-1 with TRBJ2-5; 9 positions agree with TRBD2. The germline V gene encodes CDR1 SGHRS and CDR2 YFSETQ. CDR3 length equals 16 residues. Trimming took 0 bases from V and 2 from J; bases not matched to a gene: 5. The chain's CDR3 is CASSLAPSGDQETQYF. The CDR3 DNA sequence: TGCGCCAGCAGCTTGGCCCCTAGCGGGGATCAAGAGACCCAGTACTTC. Full variable domain (rest looked up from reference TRBV5-1 and TRBJ2-5): KAGVTQTPRYLIKTRGQQVTLSCSPISGHRSVSWYQQTPGQGLQFLFEYFSETQRNKGNFPGRFSGRQFSNSRSEMNVSTLELGDSALYLCASSLAPSGDQETQYFGPGTRLLVL.

The chain employs TRBV11-3 and TRBJ1-6; no definite D call. V lost 2 bases and J lost 7, with 12 bases in between. Germline lookup yields CDR1 SGHNT and CDR2 YENEEA. The CDR3 runs 15 residues. The CDR3 protein is CASSLTSGGNSPLHF. The CDR3 nucleotides are TGTGCCAGCAGCTTAACGTCGGGAGGGAATTCACCCCTCCACTTT.

J is TRBJ1-2 and V is TRBV9; D uncertain. V lost 4 bases and J lost 5, with 12 bases in between. This CDR3 has 13 residues. The germline V gene has CDR1 SGDLS and CDR2 YYNGEE. The CDR3 spells CASSPTHFYGYTF. In DNA form, the CDR3 reads TGTGCCAGCAGCCCTACCCATTTTTATGGCTACACCTTC.

The chain employs TRBV9 and TRBJ2-7; D may be TRBD1 (6 bases). The CDR3 extends over 15 amino acids. The V gene's germline CDR1 is SGDLS and CDR2 YYNGEE. With 4 bases removed from V and 3 bases from J, the gap between germline ends came to 17 bases. CDR3 region: CASSPRDTLYYEQYF. CDR3 bases: TGTGCCAGCAGCCCCCGGGACACCTTATACTACGAGCAGTACTTC.

The chain links TRBV5-6 to TRBJ2-7; D not certain. Deletions cut 2 bases from V and 0 bases from J, with 6 bases between. The CDR3 extends over 13 amino acids. CDR1 SGHDT and CDR2 YYEEEE come from the germline V gene. The CDR3 is CASSFTSSYEQYF. Written as DNA, the CDR3 is TGTGCCAGCAGCTTTACCAGCTCCTACGAGCAGTACTTC.

This clone came up a few times. The V and J genes are TRBV3-1 (or the pseudogene TRBV3-2) and TRBJ2-1, with D uncertain. The germline V gene encodes CDR1 LGHDT and CDR2 YNNKEL (reference sequence). There are 12 residues in the CDR3. V dropped 2 bases and J dropped 12 bases, with 11 bases sitting between them. The chain's CDR3 is CASSQTLLLQFF. The CDR3 DNA reads as TGTGCCAGCAGCCAAACTCTCTTGTTGCAGTTCTTC.

The V gene is TRBV18, the J gene TRBJ2-7; 8 positions match TRBD1. The junction had 14 bases not matched to a gene; V was cut back by 4 bases and J by 3 bases. This CDR3 spans 17 amino acids. Germline assignment: CDR1 KGHSH and CDR2 LQKENI. CDR3 region: CASSRIPGTGRSYEQYV. CDR3 bases: TGTGCCAGCTCACGAATCCCCGGGACAGGCAGGAGCTACGAGCAGTACGTC.

The chain combines TRBV14 with TRBJ1-6, with a possible D match to TRBD1 (6 bases). The CDR3 runs 15 residues. Trimming left V 4 bases short and J 4 bases short, with 11 bases between. CDR1 SGHDN and CDR2 FVKESK come from the germline V gene. CDR3 sequence reads: CASSRRQVYNSPLHF. The CDR3 DNA is TGTGCCAGCAGCCGACGACAGGTGTATAATTCACCCCTCCACTTT.